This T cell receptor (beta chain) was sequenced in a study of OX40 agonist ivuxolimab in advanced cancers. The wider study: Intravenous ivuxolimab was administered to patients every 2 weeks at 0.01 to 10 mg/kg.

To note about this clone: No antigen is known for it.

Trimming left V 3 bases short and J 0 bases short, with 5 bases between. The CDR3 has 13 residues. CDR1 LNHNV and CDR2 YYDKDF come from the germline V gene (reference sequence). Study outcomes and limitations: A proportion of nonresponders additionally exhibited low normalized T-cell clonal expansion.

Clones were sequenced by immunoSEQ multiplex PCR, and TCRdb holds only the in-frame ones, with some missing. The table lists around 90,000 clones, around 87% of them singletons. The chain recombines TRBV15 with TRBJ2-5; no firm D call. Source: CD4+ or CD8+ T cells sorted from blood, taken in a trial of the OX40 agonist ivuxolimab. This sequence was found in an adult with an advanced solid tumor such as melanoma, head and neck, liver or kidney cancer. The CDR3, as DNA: TGTGCCACCAGCAGGGGGTACCAAGAGACCCAGTACTTC. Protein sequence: CATSRGYQETQYF.